This TCR beta chain was captured by sequencing in a study of cytomegalovirus exposure and HLA in healthy donors. Study as a whole: Unique TCRs from HLA-typed donors, 75 million to 100 million of them, were held in an early data release. Regarding the study as a whole: It was reported that the classifier diagnosed cytomegalovirus status with high specificity and sensitivity in both the original and validation cohorts. Associated with cytomegalovirus, according to the listing, were 150 to 200 TCR beta chains.

The V gene end was trimmed by 2 bases and the J gene end by 2 bases; junction bases not matched to a gene: 4. From germline, CDR1 is MNHEY and CDR2 SVGAGI. The CDR3 length is 15 residues. The PCR was carried out with 60 Vbeta primers and 13 Jbeta primers. TCRdb's table, derived via immunoSEQ multiplex PCR, lists solely in-frame clones and lacks some. The table has 200,000 to 250,000 clones, 65% to 80% seen once. In the case of this clone: Its antigen is unknown.

The genes are TRBV6-5 and TRBJ2-7; 9 nucleotides line up with TRBD1. Material: PBMCs. This TCR came from a girl aged 2 to 10 in good health and CMV-seronegative. The CDR3 protein is CASSYTTGGAYEQYF. CDR3 bases: TGTGCCAGCAGTTACACCACAGGGGGCGCCTACGAGCAGTACTTC.